This entry describes one T cell receptor (beta chain). TCRdb keeps only in-frame clones here, not all; method: immunoSEQ multiplex PCR. This table holds some 2,200 clones, less than 30% found once. Germline V gives CDR1 MGHRA, CDR2 YSYEKL. J was trimmed by 6 bases and V by 4 bases; bases with no gene match: 14. The CDR3 is 17 amino acids. The data originate from a study of graft-versus-host responses after intestinal transplantation. Overall study: Isolated intestinal, liver-intestinal, or multivisceral transplants were what recipients had. Induction using anti-thymocyte globulin, followed by tacrolimus and steroids for approximately 3 years, was given to all recipients.

Overall study results and limits: GvH clones detected in recipient marrow included some appearing first in ileum or blood.

Responder cells labeled with CFSE (roughly 200,000) were co-plated with irradiated stimulator cells labeled with violet dye (roughly 200,000). CD4 and CD8 responders that proliferated in the reaction were FACS-sorted. This chain connects TRBV4-1 to TRBJ1-2; 10 bases line up with TRBD1. The sequencing used alloreactive CD8+ T cells from a mixed lymphocyte reaction culture, collected before transplantation. Subset meaning: CFSE-low proliferating T cells sorted from roughly six-day pre-transplant mixed lymphocyte reaction (GvH or HvG direction). The sequence was obtained from a human patient who was an organ donor for intestinal transplantation. CDR3 sequence (DNA): TGCGCCAGCAGCCGCGAATTTGGGACAGGGGAGGTCGATGGCTACACCTTC. It translates to CASSREFGTGEVDGYTF.